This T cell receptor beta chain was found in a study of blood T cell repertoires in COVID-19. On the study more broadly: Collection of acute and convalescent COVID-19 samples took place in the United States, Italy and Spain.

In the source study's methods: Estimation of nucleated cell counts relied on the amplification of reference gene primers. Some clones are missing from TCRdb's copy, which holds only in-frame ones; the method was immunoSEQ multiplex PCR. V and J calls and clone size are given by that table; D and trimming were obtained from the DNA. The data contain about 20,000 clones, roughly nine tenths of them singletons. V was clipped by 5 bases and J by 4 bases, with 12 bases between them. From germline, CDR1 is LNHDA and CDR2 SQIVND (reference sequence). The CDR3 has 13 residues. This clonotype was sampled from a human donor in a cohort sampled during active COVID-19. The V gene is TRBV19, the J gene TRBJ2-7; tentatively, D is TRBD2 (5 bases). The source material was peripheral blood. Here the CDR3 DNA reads TGTGCCAGTAGTGCGGGCCCTTGGTACGAGCAGTACTTC. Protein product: CASSAGPWYEQYF.